Below are 7 T cell receptor beta chains sequenced from a single sample in a study of CD8+ T cells in alopecia areata. Following extraction, RNA underwent reverse transcription to cDNA, which served as the sequencing template. Profiled with immunoSEQ multiplex PCR; TCRdb holds only in-frame clones, not every one. The profile covers over 15,000 clones, with about 63% appearing a single time and under 8.5% taken by the ten largest. Noted treatment: oral pan-JAK inhibitor, 5-10 mg twice daily. Collection of lesional scalp punch biopsies and peripheral blood was performed in alopecia areata patients. The sample was skin, taken at week 4, from a patient treated with tofacitinib. These receptors all come from a human donor with alopecia areata.

The rearrangement uses TRBV2 and TRBJ2-2; tentatively, D is TRBD1 (7 bases). Per germline, CDR1 SNHLY and CDR2 FYNNEI. V was cut by 1 base and J by 2 bases, with 11 bases left in between. The CDR3 totals 16 residues. The CDR3 protein is CASSEGGTANTGELFF. The CDR3 coding sequence is TGTGCCAGCAGTGAAGGCGGGACAGCAAACACCGGGGAGCTGTTTTTT.

This clone has more than one count but fewer than ten. The chain is built from TRBV4-2 and TRBJ1-6; D ambiguous. This CDR3 spans 13 amino acids. Trimming pared 0 bases from V and 10 bases from J, leaving 7 bases between. CDR1 and CDR2 (germline): LGHNA, YNFKEQ. The CDR3 loop is CASSQDSGSPLHF. In DNA, the CDR3 is TGTGCCAGCAGCCAAGATTCGGGCTCACCCCTCCACTTT.

The J gene is TRBJ2-7, the V gene TRBV25-1; D remains ambiguous. Germline lookup yields CDR1 MGHDK and CDR2 SYGVNS. The ends were cut back, 4 bases at V and 0 bases at J, with 10 bases in the middle. This CDR3 comprises 14 residues. CDR3 protein: CASSASSSSYEQYF. The CDR3, as DNA: TGTGCCAGCAGTGCCTCCTCCAGCTCCTACGAGCAGTACTTC.

The rearrangement uses TRBV27 and TRBJ2-1; D tentatively fits TRBD1 or TRBD2 (6 bases each). Germline CDR1 and CDR2: MNHEY and SMNVEV (reference sequence). The CDR3 runs 16 residues. V lost 3 bases to trimming and J lost 7 bases, with 19 bases between them. This chain's CDR3 is CASSFIPLGGSNEQFF. The CDR3, as DNA: TGTGCCAGCAGTTTTATTCCCTTAGGGGGGAGTAATGAGCAGTTCTTC.

This clone has only a few counts. The chain uses TRBV6-1 and TRBJ2-3; D not certain. CDR1 is MNHNS and CDR2 is SASEGT in the germline V gene. CDR3 size: 14 residues. Trimming took 2 bases from V and 0 from J, leaving 6 bases between them. CDR3 protein: CASSESWSTDTQYF. Here the CDR3 DNA reads TGTGCCAGCAGTGAAAGCTGGAGCACAGATACGCAGTATTTT.

By proportion, this clone is large. V gene TRBV15 combines with J gene TRBJ1-2; the match to TRBD1 covers 8 bases. The V gene's germline CDR1 is LNHNV and CDR2 YYDKDF (reference sequence). Germline trimming cut 5 bases from V and 7 bases from J; bases unmatched to any gene: 6. CDR3 length equals 13 residues. The CDR3 coding sequence is TGTGCCACCAGCCCAGGGGGCGCGGGTGGCTACACCTTC. As protein: CATSPGGAGGYTF.

This chain connects TRBV4-3 to TRBJ2-5, with D unresolved. Per germline, CDR1 LGHNA and CDR2 YSLEER. The CDR3 totals 12 residues. Trimming took off 1 base at V and 5 bases at J, with 5 bases between the two ends. The CDR3 region is CASSQGRETQYF. The CDR3 DNA sequence: TGCGCCAGCAGCCAAGGGCGGGAGACCCAGTACTTC.